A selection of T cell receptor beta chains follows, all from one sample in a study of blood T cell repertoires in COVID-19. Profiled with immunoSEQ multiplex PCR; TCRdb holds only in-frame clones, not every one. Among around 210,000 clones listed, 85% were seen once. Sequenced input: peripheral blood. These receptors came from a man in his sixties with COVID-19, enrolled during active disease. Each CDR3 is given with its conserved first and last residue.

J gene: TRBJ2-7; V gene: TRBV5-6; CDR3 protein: CASSSGTGMEQYF
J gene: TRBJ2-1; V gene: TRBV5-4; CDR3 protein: CASSLTSGKDEQFF
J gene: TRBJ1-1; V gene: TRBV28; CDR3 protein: CASSPRTGGYTEAFF
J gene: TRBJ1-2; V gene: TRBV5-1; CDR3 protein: CASSSTGGFNYGYTF
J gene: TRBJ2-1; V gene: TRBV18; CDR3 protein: CASSPDRGHNEQFF
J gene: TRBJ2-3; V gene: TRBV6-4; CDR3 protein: CASSDEGHPTDTQYF
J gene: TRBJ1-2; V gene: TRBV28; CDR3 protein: CASRTTGSNYGYTF
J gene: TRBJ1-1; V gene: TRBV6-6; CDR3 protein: CASSSNRGTEAFF
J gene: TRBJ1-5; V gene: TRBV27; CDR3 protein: CASRPGTGGRQPQHF
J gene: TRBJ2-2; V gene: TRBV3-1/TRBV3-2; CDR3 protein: CASSHRGQAAGELFF
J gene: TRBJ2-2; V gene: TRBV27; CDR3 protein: CASSRYPSPPGRTSNTGELFF
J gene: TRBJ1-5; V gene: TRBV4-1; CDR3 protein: CASSPQGSRQPQHF
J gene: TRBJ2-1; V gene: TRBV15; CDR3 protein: CATSREGTSGRVQFF